The 28 T cell receptor beta chains below were found in one sample sequenced in a study of blood T cell repertoires in COVID-19. Some clones are missing from TCRdb's copy, which holds only in-frame ones; the method was immunoSEQ multiplex PCR. This table has some 350,000 clones, about 87% appearing once. Sequenced input: peripheral blood. These receptor sequences come from a woman aged 45 to 65 with COVID-19, enrolled during active disease.

The rearrangement uses TRBV6-1 and TRBJ1-2; 9 nucleotides line up with TRBD1. CDR3 length: 16 amino acids. Trimming removed 4 bases from V and 4 bases from J; junction bases left unmatched: 10. Germline CDR1 is MNHNS and CDR2 is SASEGT. In DNA form, the CDR3 reads TGTGCCAGCAGTGCCGGGACAGGGATGGGTAGCTATGGCTACACCTTC. This codes for CASSAGTGMGSYGYTF.

The chain carries TRBV7-2 and TRBJ2-5; D is uncertain. Between the trimmed V and J ends, which lost 1 base and 4 bases, there was a span of 10 bases. Germline loops: CDR1 SGHTA, CDR2 FQGNSA. The CDR3 is 14 amino acids. The CDR3 DNA reads TGTGCCAGCAGCTTAGAACAGTTAGTAGAGACCCAGTACTTC. Amino acids: CASSLEQLVETQYF. The variable domain in full, with the rest retrieved from reference TRBV7-2 and TRBJ2-5, is GAGVSQSPSNKVTEKGKDVELRCDPISGHTALYWYRQSLGQGLEFLIYFQGNSAPDKSGLPSDRFSAERTGGSVSTLTIQRTQQEDSAVYLCASSLEQLVETQYFGPGTRLLVL.

This clone was seen only a few times. This sequence joins TRBV18 and TRBJ1-6, with no clear D. Germline CDR1 and CDR2: KGHSH and LQKENI. There are 15 residues in the CDR3. V lost 3 bases and J 7 bases, leaving 13 bases between the germline ends. In nucleotides, the CDR3 is TGTGCCAGCTCACCGGCACCTCCACCGAATTCACCCCTCCACTTT. Encoded protein: CASSPAPPPNSPLHF.

This clone has only one observation. The V gene is TRBV10-2, the J gene TRBJ2-3, with TRBD2 matching over 8 bases. The CDR3 length is 15 residues. Trimming removed 6 bases from V and 6 bases from J; junction bases left unmatched: 11. The germline gives CDR1 WSHSY, CDR2 SAAADI. The CDR3, as DNA: TGCGCCAGCAGGGGGGGGGTAGCGGGATGGGATACGCAGTATTTT. Translating it yields CASRGGVAGWDTQYF.

The V and J genes are TRBV18 and TRBJ2-2; 9 positions agree with TRBD1. V lost 2 bases, J lost 4 bases, and 8 bases stayed unmatched. The CDR3 has 17 amino acids. Per germline, CDR1 KGHSH and CDR2 LQKENI. CDR3 DNA: TGTGCCAGCTCACCATCGACAGGGGGAGGGCGCACCGGGGAGCTGTTTTTT. This encodes CASSPSTGGGRTGELFF.

In its sample, this clone was seen a few times. The chain joins TRBV7-9 to TRBJ1-1; the match to TRBD1 covers 7 bases. The germline V gene encodes CDR1 SEHNR and CDR2 FQNEAQ (reference sequence). Trimming took 3 bases from V and 1 from J; bases not matched to a gene: 2. The CDR3 covers 14 residues. This chain's CDR3 is CASSFPGGNTEAFF. CDR3 sequence (DNA): TGTGCCAGCAGCTTCCCAGGGGGGAACACTGAAGCTTTCTTT.

The chain joins TRBV7-9 to TRBJ2-1; 7 bases are a match to TRBD2. CDR3 length equals 16 residues. The junction had 13 bases not matched to a gene; V was cut back by 3 bases and J by 8 bases. Germline lookup yields CDR1 SEHNR and CDR2 FQNEAQ (reference sequence). Here the CDR3 DNA reads TGTGCCAGCAGCTTTAGTGGGACTACGAGGTCGGATGAGCAGTTCTTC. Translation gives CASSFSGTTRSDEQFF.

The chain carries TRBV5-5 and TRBJ2-3, with a possible D match to TRBD2 (5 bases). The CDR3 is made up of 14 amino acids. V lost 2 bases and J 2 bases, leaving 9 bases between the germline ends. Germline V CDR1 and CDR2: SGHKS, YYEKEE (reference sequence). This CDR3 is CASSFERPTDTQYF. The CDR3, as DNA: TGTGCCAGCAGCTTCGAGCGGCCCACAGATACGCAGTATTTT.

The genes are TRBV5-1 and TRBJ1-1; 8 nucleotides match TRBD1. This CDR3 comprises 17 residues. Germline assignment: CDR1 SGHRS and CDR2 YFSETQ. With 4 bases clipped from V and 1 base from J, the junction kept 12 bases outside the gene matches. The CDR3 bases are TGCGCCAGCAGCGGGTGGAGAGGACAGGGTTCGAACACTGAAGCTTTCTTT. Amino acids: CASSGWRGQGSNTEAFF. Filled out from reference TRBV5-1 and TRBJ1-1, the complete variable domain reads KAGVTQTPRYLIKTRGQQVTLSCSPISGHRSVSWYQQTPGQGLQFLFEYFSETQRNKGNFPGRFSGRQFSNSRSEMNVSTLELGDSALYLCASSGWRGQGSNTEAFFGQGTRLTVV.

V and J are TRBV6-2 or TRBV6-3 and TRBJ2-7; D perhaps matches TRBD2 (6 bases). CDR1 is MNHEY and CDR2 is SVGEGT in the germline V gene. V shed 6 bases and J shed 2 bases, with 17 bases lying between them. The CDR3 totals 15 residues. The CDR3: CASSPRVAAPYEQYF. The CDR3 DNA reads TGTGCCAGCAGCCCGAGGGTAGCGGCGCCCTACGAGCAGTACTTC.

This clone showed up just a few times. This rearrangement joins TRBV18 to TRBJ1-4, with D possibly matching TRBD1 (6 bases). Germline V gives CDR1 KGHSH, CDR2 LQKENI. The CDR3 length is 15 residues. The V and J ends lost 4 bases and 7 bases respectively, with 16 bases between them. This CDR3 reads CASSLSRDIGEKLFF. The CDR3, as DNA: TGTGCCAGCTCACTCTCTCGGGACATAGGTGAAAAACTGTTTTTT.

This clone was observed a handful of times. The rearrangement uses TRBV6-2 or TRBV6-3 and TRBJ2-1; 10 bases agree with TRBD2. Germline-derived CDR1 and CDR2 are MNHEY and SVGEGT. V lost 2 bases, J lost 2 bases, and 3 bases stayed unmatched. The CDR3 sequence is 16 residues long. The DNA for the CDR3 is TGTGCCAGCAGTTACGCTAGCGGGAGTACCTACAATGAGCAGTTCTTC. This encodes CASSYASGSTYNEQFF.

The chain carries TRBV10-2 and TRBJ2-3; perhaps TRBD1 as D (5 bases). V shed 6 bases and J shed 3 bases, with 10 bases lying between them. The germline V gene has CDR1 WSHSY and CDR2 SAAADI. CDR3 length: 13 residues. The DNA for the CDR3 is TGCGCCAGCAGAAATAGACAGACAGATACGCAGTATTTT. It codes for CASRNRQTDTQYF.

The rearrangement uses TRBV6-5 and TRBJ1-2; 9 positions agree with TRBD1. With 6 bases clipped from V and 7 bases from J, the junction kept 9 bases outside the gene matches. CDR3 length: 14 residues. Germline V lookup: CDR1 MNHEY, CDR2 SVGAGI. CDR3 sequence: CASRQGTGKVGYTF. CDR3 nucleotide sequence: TGTGCCAGCAGGCAGGGGACAGGGAAGGTTGGCTACACCTTC.

This clone was seen only once. J is TRBJ1-5 and V is TRBV3-1 (or the pseudogene TRBV3-2); 9 bases are shared with TRBD1. The CDR3 runs to 18 residues. V shed 1 base, J shed 5 bases, and the junction held 12 bases outside the gene matches. Germline V gives CDR1 LGHDT, CDR2 YNNKEL (reference sequence). DNA for the CDR3: TGTGCCAGCAGCCAAGGAGTGAGGGGACAGGGCGGTTATCAGCCCCAGCATTTT. Translation gives CASSQGVRGQGGYQPQHF.

This clone was found a few times. This chain uses TRBV7-9 with TRBJ2-2; TRBD2 matches at 7 bases. Germline CDR1 is SEHNR and CDR2 is FQNEAQ (reference sequence). V lost 5 bases to trimming and J lost 3 bases; unmatched junction nucleotides: 3. The CDR3 is 14 residues long. The CDR3 DNA reads TGTGCCAGCAGCCGAGCGGGGTACACCGGGGAGCTGTTTTTT. This gives the protein CASSRAGYTGELFF.

The chain carries TRBV24-1 and TRBJ1-5; D not resolved. The CDR3 sequence is 15 residues long. Trimming took 4 bases from V and 4 from J, leaving 13 bases between them. Looked up from germline, CDR1 is KGHDR and CDR2 is SFDVKD. For the CDR3, the DNA is TGTGCCACCAGTGAGTCCGGGGTGGGTAATCAGCCCCAGCATTTT. Encoded protein: CATSESGVGNQPQHF.

The V call is TRBV21-1, the J call TRBJ2-2; the tabulated D call, TRBD1, remains unverified against the DNA. TRBV21-1 counts as a pseudogene. This CDR3 has 16 amino acids. In nucleotides, the CDR3 is TGTGCCAGCAGCCTTACAGGGGGCGCGGGCACCGGGGAGCTGTTTTTT. Protein: CASSLTGGAGTGELFF.

This chain connects TRBV21-1 to TRBJ2-2; TRBD1 reflects the table's D call only, with no check against the DNA. TRBV21-1 is designated a pseudogene. The CDR3 loop spans 17 amino acids. CDR3 sequence: CASSKGPGPFNTGELFF. The CDR3 DNA reads as TGTGCCAGCAGCAAAGGACCAGGCCCCTTCAACACCGGGGAGCTGTTTTTT.

This sequence joins TRBV12-5 and TRBJ1-3, with D unresolved. Germline lookup yields CDR1 LGHNT and CDR2 FRNRAP. The CDR3 is 15 amino acids. Trimming left V 1 base short and J 7 bases short, with 14 bases between. CDR3 bases: TGTGCTAGTGGTTTGGACCATAGCGGAGGGAACACCATATATTTT. Amino acid sequence: CASGLDHSGGNTIYF. The variable domain in full, with the rest retrieved from reference TRBV12-5 and TRBJ1-3, is DARVTQTPRHKVTEMGQEVTMRCQPILGHNTVFWYRQTMMQGLELLAYFRNRAPLDDSGMPKDRFSAEMPDATLATLKIQPSEPRDSAVYFCASGLDHSGGNTIYFGEGSWLTVV.

This chain connects TRBV28 to TRBJ1-3; 8 bases line up with TRBD1. Per germline, CDR1 MDHEN and CDR2 SYDVKM. The CDR3 runs to 17 residues. V shed 7 bases and J 0 bases; nucleotides not matched to a gene: 11. The CDR3 nucleotides read TGTGCCAGCATCCTTACGTTGGGACAGGACTCTGGAAACACCATATATTTT. Its translation: CASILTLGQDSGNTIYF.

This chain links TRBV29-1 with TRBJ1-2; D remains unclear. CDR1 SQVTM and CDR2 ANQGSEA come from the germline V gene. The CDR3 covers 14 residues. As DNA, the CDR3 is TGCAGTGGAGTGAGGGCTGGAATGAGAGAGGGCTACACCTTC. Translating gives CSGVRAGMREGYTF.

This clone was detected only once. This chain connects TRBV10-2 to TRBJ1-6; 9 nucleotides line up with TRBD1. The V gene end was trimmed by 8 bases and the J gene end by 13 bases; junction bases not matched to a gene: 12. The CDR3 has 14 amino acids. Germline CDR1 WSHSY, CDR2 SAAADI. The CDR3 protein is CASSPGQGIAPLHF. CDR3 in DNA: TGCGCCAGCTCCCCGGGACAGGGAATCGCTCCCCTCCACTTT.

This chain joins TRBV4-1 and TRBJ2-7; the D is unclear. Germline V gene lookup returns CDR1 MGHRA and CDR2 YSYEKL. The CDR3 sequence is 15 residues long. V lost 5 bases, J lost 3 bases, and 17 bases lay in between. CDR3 region: CASSSNLGPYYEQYF. DNA of the CDR3: TGCGCCAGCAGCTCCAACTTGGGCCCCTACTACGAGCAGTACTTC.

The chain combines TRBV14 with TRBJ2-5, with D possibly being TRBD1 (6 bases). CDR3 length: 16 residues. V was pared by 0 bases and J by 2 bases, with 13 bases between. Germline V gives CDR1 SGHDN, CDR2 FVKESK. The CDR3 sequence: CASSQDRGQIQETQYF. DNA of the CDR3: TGTGCCAGCAGCCAAGACCGCGGACAGATACAAGAGACCCAGTACTTC.

The chain uses TRBV19 and TRBJ1-1; 9 bases are shared with TRBD1. V gave up 5 bases and J gave up 4 bases; unmatched junction bases: 8. CDR3 length equals 15 residues. Per the germline V gene, CDR1 is LNHDA and CDR2 is SQIVND (reference sequence). The CDR3 coding sequence is TGTGCCAGTAGTTCCTTTGGGACAGGGATCACTGAAGCTTTCTTT. Translated, it gives CASSSFGTGITEAFF.

The chain carries TRBV24-1 and TRBJ2-1; 9 bases line up with TRBD1. Germline assignment: CDR1 KGHDR and CDR2 SFDVKD. V was pared by 3 bases and J by 8 bases, with 10 bases of the junction left unmatched. The CDR3 has 16 residues. CDR3 sequence: CATSDPSDRGRDEQFF. CDR3 nucleotide sequence: TGTGCCACCAGTGATCCCTCGGACAGGGGCAGAGATGAGCAGTTCTTC.

The chain uses TRBV9 and TRBJ1-6; 10 bases match TRBD1. The V gene end was trimmed by 2 bases and the J gene end by 0 bases; junction bases not matched to a gene: 2. Germline CDR1 is SGDLS and CDR2 is YYNGEE. The CDR3 covers 17 residues. DNA of the CDR3: TGTGCCAGCAGCGTCGGGACAGGGGTCTCCTATAATTCACCCCTCCACTTT. As protein: CASSVGTGVSYNSPLHF.